The clone carrying this TCR beta chain was counted at least ten times. The data derive from a study of regulatory T cells in long-lasting Graves disease. Time point given: newly diagnosed GD, antithyroid drugs for less than 3 months. RNA isolated from PBMCs was used to make the TCR library. Staff drew roughly 10 milliliters of peripheral blood into EDTA tubes. This CDR3 comprises 14 residues. CDR1 is LGHNT and CDR2 is FRNRAP in the germline V gene. The V end lost 5 bases, the J end lost 3 bases, and 11 bases lay between the germline ends. Libraries of TCR beta came from iRepertoire HTBI primers plus Arm-PCR of CDR3 regions. From the multiplex PCR reads, TCRdb called clonotypes with MiXCR, one entry per CDR3 protein. The sample includes about 220,000 distinct CDR3 sequences, roughly a fifth of them seen just once. These sequences were also reported in another study, on T cells in Graves' hyperthyroidism and ophthalmopathy.

The chain carries TRBV12-5 and TRBJ1-5; D ambiguous. This specimen consisted of peripheral blood mononuclear cells (PBMCs), obtained at new diagnosis, from a patient treated with antithyroid drugs. This receptor was taken from a woman in her twenties or thirties with Graves disease. CDR3 region: CASGLAGPNQPQHF. CDR3 nucleotides: TGTGCTAGTGGTCTTGCGGGCCCCAATCAGCCCCAGCATTTT.